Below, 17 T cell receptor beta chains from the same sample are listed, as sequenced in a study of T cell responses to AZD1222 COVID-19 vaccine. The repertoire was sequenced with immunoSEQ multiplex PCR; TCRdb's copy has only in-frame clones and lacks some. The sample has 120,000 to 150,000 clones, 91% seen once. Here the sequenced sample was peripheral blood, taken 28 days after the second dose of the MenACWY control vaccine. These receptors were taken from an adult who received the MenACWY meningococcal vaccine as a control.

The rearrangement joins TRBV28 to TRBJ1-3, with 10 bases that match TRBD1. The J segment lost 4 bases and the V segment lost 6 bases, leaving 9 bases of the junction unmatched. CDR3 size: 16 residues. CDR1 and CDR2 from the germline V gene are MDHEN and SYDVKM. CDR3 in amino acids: CASRPRQGAVGNTIYF. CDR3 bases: TGTGCCAGCAGACCCCGACAGGGGGCGGTGGGAAACACCATATATTTT.

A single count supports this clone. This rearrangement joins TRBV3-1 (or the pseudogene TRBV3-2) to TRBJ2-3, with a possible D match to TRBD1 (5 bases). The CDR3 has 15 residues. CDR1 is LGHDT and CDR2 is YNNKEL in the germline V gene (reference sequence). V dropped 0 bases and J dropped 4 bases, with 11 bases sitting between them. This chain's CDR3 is CASSQDSAGPDTQYF. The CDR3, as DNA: TGTGCCAGCAGCCAAGATTCAGCAGGGCCAGATACGCAGTATTTT.

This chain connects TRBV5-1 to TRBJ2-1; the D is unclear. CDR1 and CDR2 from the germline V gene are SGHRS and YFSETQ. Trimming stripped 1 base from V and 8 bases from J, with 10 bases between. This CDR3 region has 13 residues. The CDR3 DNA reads TGCGCCAGCAGCTTGATGCCTTCGCATGAGCAGTTCTTC. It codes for CASSLMPSHEQFF.

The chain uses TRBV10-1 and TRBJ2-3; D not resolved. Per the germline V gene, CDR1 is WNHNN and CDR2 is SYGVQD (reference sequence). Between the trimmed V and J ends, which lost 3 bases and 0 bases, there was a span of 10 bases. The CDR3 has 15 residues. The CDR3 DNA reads TGCGCCAGCAGTGACTATAAGCCTAGCACAGATACGCAGTATTTT. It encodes CASSDYKPSTDTQYF.

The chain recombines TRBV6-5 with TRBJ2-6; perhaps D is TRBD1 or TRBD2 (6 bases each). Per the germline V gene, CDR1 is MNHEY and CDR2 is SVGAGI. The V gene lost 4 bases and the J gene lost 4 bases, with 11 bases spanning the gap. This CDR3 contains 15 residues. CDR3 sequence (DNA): TGTGCCAGCAGTTTTCGGGGGCCCGGGGCCAACGTCCTGACTTTC. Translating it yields CASSFRGPGANVLTF.

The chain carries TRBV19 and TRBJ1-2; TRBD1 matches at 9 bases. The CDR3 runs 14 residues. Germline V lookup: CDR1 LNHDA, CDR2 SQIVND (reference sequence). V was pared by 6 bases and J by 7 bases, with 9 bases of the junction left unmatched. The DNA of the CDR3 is TGTGCCAGTAGGGGACAGGGACTTTCGGGTGGCTACACCTTC. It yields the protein CASRGQGLSGGYTF.

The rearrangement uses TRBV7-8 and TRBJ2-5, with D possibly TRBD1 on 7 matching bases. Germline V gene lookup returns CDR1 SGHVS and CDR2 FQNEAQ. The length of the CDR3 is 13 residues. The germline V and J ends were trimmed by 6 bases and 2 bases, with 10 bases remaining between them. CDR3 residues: CASREGQQETQYF. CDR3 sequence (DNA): TGTGCCAGCAGGGAGGGACAGCAAGAGACCCAGTACTTC.

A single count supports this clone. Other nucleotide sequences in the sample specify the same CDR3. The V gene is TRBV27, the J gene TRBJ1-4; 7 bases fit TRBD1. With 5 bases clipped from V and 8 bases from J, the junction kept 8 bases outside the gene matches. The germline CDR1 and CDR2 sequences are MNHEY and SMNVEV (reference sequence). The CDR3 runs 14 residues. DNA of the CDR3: TGTGCCAGCAGTCCTCGGACAGGTGGCGAAAAACTGTTTTTT. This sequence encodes CASSPRTGGEKLFF.

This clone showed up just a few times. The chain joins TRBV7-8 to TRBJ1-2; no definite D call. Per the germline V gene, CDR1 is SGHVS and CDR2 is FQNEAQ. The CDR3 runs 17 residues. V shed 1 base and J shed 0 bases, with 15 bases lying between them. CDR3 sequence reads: CASSLEGLLTANYGYTF. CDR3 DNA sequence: TGTGCCAGCAGCTTAGAGGGCCTTCTCACAGCTAACTATGGCTACACCTTC.

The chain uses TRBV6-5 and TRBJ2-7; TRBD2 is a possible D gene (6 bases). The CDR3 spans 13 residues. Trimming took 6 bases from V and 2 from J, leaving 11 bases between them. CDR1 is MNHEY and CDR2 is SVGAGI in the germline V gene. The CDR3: CASRRDGTYEQYF. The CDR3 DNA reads TGTGCCAGCAGGCGGGACGGGACCTACGAGCAGTACTTC.

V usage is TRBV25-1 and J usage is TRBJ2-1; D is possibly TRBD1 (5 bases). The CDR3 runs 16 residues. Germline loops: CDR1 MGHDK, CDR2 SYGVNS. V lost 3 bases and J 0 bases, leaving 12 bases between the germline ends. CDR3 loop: CASSDQTGSSYNEQFF. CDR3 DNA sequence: TGTGCCAGCAGTGACCAAACAGGCAGCTCCTACAATGAGCAGTTCTTC.

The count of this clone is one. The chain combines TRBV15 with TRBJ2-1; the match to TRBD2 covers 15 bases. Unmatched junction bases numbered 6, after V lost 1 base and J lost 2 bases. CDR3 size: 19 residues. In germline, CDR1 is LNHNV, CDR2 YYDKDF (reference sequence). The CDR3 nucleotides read TGTGCCACCAGCAGAGGCTGGGGACTAGCGGGAGGCCCCTACAATGAGCAGTTCTTC. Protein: CATSRGWGLAGGPYNEQFF.

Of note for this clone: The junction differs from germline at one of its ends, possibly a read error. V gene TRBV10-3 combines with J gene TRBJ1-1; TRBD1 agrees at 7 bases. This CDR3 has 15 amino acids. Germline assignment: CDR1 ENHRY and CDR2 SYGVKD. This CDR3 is CAVRQGALMNTEAFF. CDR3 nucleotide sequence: TGTGCCGTCAGACAGGGAGCCCTCATGAACACTGAAGCTTTCTTT.

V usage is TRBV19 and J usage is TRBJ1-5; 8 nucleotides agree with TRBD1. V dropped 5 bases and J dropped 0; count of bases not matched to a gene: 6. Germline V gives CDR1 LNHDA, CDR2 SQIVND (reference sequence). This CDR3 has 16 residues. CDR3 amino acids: CASSVGTGYSNQPQHF. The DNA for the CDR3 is TGTGCCAGTAGTGTCGGGACAGGATATAGCAATCAGCCCCAGCATTTT.

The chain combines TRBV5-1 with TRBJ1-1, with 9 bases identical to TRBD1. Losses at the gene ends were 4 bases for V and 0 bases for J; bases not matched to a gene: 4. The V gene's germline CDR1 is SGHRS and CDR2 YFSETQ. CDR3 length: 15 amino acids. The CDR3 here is CASSPRTGVNTEAFF. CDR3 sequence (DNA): TGCGCCAGCAGCCCCCGGACAGGGGTGAACACTGAAGCTTTCTTT.

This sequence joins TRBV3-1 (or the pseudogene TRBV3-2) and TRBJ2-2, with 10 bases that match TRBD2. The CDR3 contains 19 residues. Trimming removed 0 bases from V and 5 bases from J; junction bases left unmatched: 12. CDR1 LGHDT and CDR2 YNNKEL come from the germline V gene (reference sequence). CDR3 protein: CASSQDPASGGGGTGELFF. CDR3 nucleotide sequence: TGTGCCAGCAGCCAAGATCCGGCTAGCGGGGGCGGCGGGACCGGGGAGCTGTTTTTT.

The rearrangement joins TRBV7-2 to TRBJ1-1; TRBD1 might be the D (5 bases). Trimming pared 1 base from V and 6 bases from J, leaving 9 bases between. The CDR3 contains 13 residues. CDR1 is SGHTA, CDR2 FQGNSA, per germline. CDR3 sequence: CASSLGSGSEAFF. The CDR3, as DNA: TGTGCCAGCAGCTTAGGGTCAGGGTCTGAAGCTTTCTTT.